This T cell receptor beta chain was identified during a study of blood T cell repertoires in COVID-19. Data came from immunoSEQ multiplex PCR; TCRdb stores just in-frame clones and leaves some out. The data contain hundreds of thousands of clones, around 87% of them seen just once; the ten biggest clones take up about 1.5%. CDR3 length: 18 amino acids. The ends were cut back, 3 bases at V and 5 bases at J, with 25 bases in the middle. Germline lookup yields CDR1 MNHEY and CDR2 SMNVEV (reference sequence). This clone was detected only a few times. This TCR derives from a woman aged 45-59 years who had recovered from COVID-19. Source material: PBMCs or T cells enriched from blood (not recorded which). This chain connects TRBV27 to TRBJ2-5, with a tentative D call TRBD2 (5 bases). DNA of the CDR3: TGTGCCAGCAGTTTGGGTAATCCCGGGATTCCAAGTCTCGAGACCCAGTACTTC. It yields the protein CASSLGNPGIPSLETQYF.